This TCR beta chain derives from a study of control samples from healthy donors and cancer patients. Profiling relied on immunoSEQ multiplex PCR, and the TCRdb table lists in-frame clones only, not all of them. Here the sample spans about 44,000 clones, around 87% being singletons. The clonotype originates from a woman aged 55-69 years with lung cancer. Sequenced sample: PBMCs.

DNA for the CDR3: TGTGCCAGCAGCTTGGAGATCCGGCGGCCCGTGGACATTCAGTACTTC. Its protein product is CASSLEIRRPVDIQYF. This chain uses TRBV11-1 with TRBJ2-4; D unresolved. This CDR3 region has 16 residues. Looked up from germline, CDR1 is SGHAT and CDR2 is FQDESV (reference sequence). With 3 bases removed from V and 8 bases from J, the gap between germline ends came to 20 bases.